A single sample gave rise to the 15 T cell receptor beta chains below, sequenced in a study of breast tumors, draining lymph nodes, adjacent tissues. Samples came from axillary lymph nodes draining the breast cancer. Each CDR3 protein gets one entry after TCRdb re-called the multiplex PCR reads with MiXCR. Of a few hundred thousand distinct CDR3 sequences listed, 34% are singletons. The specimen was axillary lymph node tissue. The receptors derive from a female donor with breast cancer. Some clones in this sample may be carry-over from other donors' samples.

V usage is TRBV24-1 and J usage is TRBJ2-5; 10 bases are shared with TRBD2. Unmatched junction bases numbered 11, after V lost 7 bases and J lost 4 bases. CDR1 and CDR2 (germline): KGHDR, SFDVKD. The CDR3 contains 16 residues. CDR3 region: CATREEAPSGGETQYF. Here the CDR3 DNA reads TGTGCCACCAGAGAGGAGGCGCCTAGCGGGGGAGAGACCCAGTACTTC.

In this sample, this clonotype turned up once. The rearrangement joins TRBV11-3 to TRBJ2-7; 9 nucleotides align to TRBD1. Trimming removed 3 bases from V and 6 bases from J; junction bases left unmatched: 6. Per the germline V gene, CDR1 is SGHNT and CDR2 is YENEEA. The CDR3 runs to 14 residues. The CDR3 is CASSFGTGFVEQYF. In DNA form, the CDR3 reads TGTGCCAGCAGCTTTGGGACAGGGTTCGTCGAGCAGTACTTC.

V usage is TRBV6-2 or TRBV6-3 and J usage is TRBJ2-3, with 10 bases that match TRBD1. V gave up 5 bases and J gave up 11 bases; unmatched junction bases: 19. Germline CDR1 is MNHEY and CDR2 is SVGEGT. The length of the CDR3 is 17 residues. The CDR3 sequence: CASSRFSGTGAPFEQYF. DNA for the CDR3: TGTGCCAGCAGTAGATTCTCCGGGACAGGGGCCCCTTTCGAGCAGTATTTT.

This clonotype showed up many times. The CDR3 DNA reads TGCGCCAGCAGCCCCTTGCCGGGGAGTGACTATGGCTACACCTTC. It specifies CASSPLPGSDYGYTF. The V gene is TRBV5-1, the J gene TRBJ1-2, with D unclear. The CDR3 covers 15 residues. V was pared by 4 bases and J by 3 bases, with 16 bases between. Germline assignment: CDR1 SGHRS and CDR2 YFSETQ. Full variable domain (remainder filled in from reference TRBV5-1 and TRBJ1-2): KAGVTQTPRYLIKTRGQQVTLSCSPISGHRSVSWYQQTPGQGLQFLFEYFSETQRNKGNFPGRFSGRQFSNSRSEMNVSTLELGDSALYLCASSPLPGSDYGYTFGSGTRLTVV.

This clonotype turned up a few times. This sequence joins TRBV7-2 and TRBJ1-1, with TRBD1 matching 7 bases. Germline loops: CDR1 SGHTA, CDR2 FQGNSA. The CDR3 consists of 14 residues. J lost 3 bases, V lost 5 bases, and 6 bases had no gene match. CDR3 amino acids: CASSARGYDTEAFF. The CDR3 DNA reads as TGTGCCAGCAGCGCCAGGGGGTATGACACTGAAGCTTTCTTT. The variable domain in full, completed from reference TRBV7-2 and TRBJ1-1, reads GAGVSQSPSNKVTEKGKDVELRCDPISGHTALYWYRQSLGQGLEFLIYFQGNSAPDKSGLPSDRFSAERTGGSVSTLTIQRTQQEDSAVYLCASSARGYDTEAFFGQGTRLTVV.

There are many counts of this clonotype. V usage is TRBV7-9 and J usage is TRBJ2-1; no definite D call. From germline, CDR1 is SEHNR and CDR2 FQNEAQ (reference sequence). The V end was cut by 1 base, the J end by 3 bases, with 4 bases between. CDR3 length: 13 residues. The chain's CDR3 is CASSLGRYNEQFF. The CDR3 bases are TGTGCCAGCAGCTTAGGTCGCTACAATGAGCAGTTCTTC.

This clonotype was counted many times. The chain links TRBV10-1 to TRBJ1-6; D gene uncertain. The germline gives CDR1 WNHNN, CDR2 SYGVQD (reference sequence). This CDR3 has 13 amino acids. V lost 9 bases and J lost 9, with 15 bases in between. The CDR3 spells CASRGDVGSPLHF. The CDR3 bases are TGCGCCAGTCGAGGAGATGTGGGTTCACCCCTCCACTTT.

This clonotype was seen ten or more times. The V gene is TRBV6-6, the J gene TRBJ1-6; 7 positions match TRBD1. Per germline, CDR1 MNHNY and CDR2 SVGAGI (reference sequence). The length of the CDR3 is 17 residues. With V trimmed by 2 bases and J by 0 bases, 4 bases remained unmatched. The DNA for the CDR3 is TGTGCCAGCAGTTACGGGACAGCAAGCTCCTATAATTCACCCCTCCACTTT. Translation: CASSYGTASSYNSPLHF.

The CDR3 protein is CATSDPGLAANEQFF. In nucleotides, the CDR3 is TGTGCCACCAGTGACCCGGGACTAGCGGCTAATGAGCAGTTCTTC. This chain connects TRBV24-1 to TRBJ2-1; TRBD2 aligns across 11 bases. CDR1 KGHDR and CDR2 SFDVKD come from the germline V gene. Unmatched junction bases numbered 5, after V lost 4 bases and J lost 7 bases. CDR3 length: 15 amino acids.

This clonotype turned up a few times. The chain carries TRBV11-2 and TRBJ2-3, with 8 bases aligning to TRBD2. The V gene's germline CDR1 is SGHAT and CDR2 FQNNGV. CDR3 length: 17 residues. V dropped 2 bases and J dropped 2; count of bases not matched to a gene: 9. The CDR3 sequence: CASSLSIVGGDTDTQYF. DNA for the CDR3: TGTGCCAGCAGCTTATCAATTGTCGGGGGGGACACAGATACGCAGTATTTT.

This clonotype has ten or more counts. The chain couples TRBV5-1 to TRBJ1-6; tentatively, D is TRBD1 (6 bases). Between the trimmed V and J ends, which lost 0 bases and 5 bases, there was a span of 9 bases. The CDR3 loop spans 15 amino acids. Germline V gene lookup returns CDR1 SGHRS and CDR2 YFSETQ. CDR3 sequence reads: CASSLAGTNNSPLHF. The CDR3 coding sequence is TGCGCCAGCAGCTTGGCCGGGACAAATAATTCACCCCTCCACTTT.

This clonotype was counted only a few times. Being one base from a much bigger clone, this may be a read error. The chain uses TRBV20-1 and TRBJ2-7; TRBD2 matches 7 bases. The CDR3 spans 13 residues. Germline CDR1 DFQATT, CDR2 SNEGSKA (reference sequence). The CDR3 is CSARGGESYAQYF. The CDR3 DNA reads as TGCAGTGCTCGCGGGGGAGAGTCCTACGCGCAGTACTTC.

This clonotype was seen many times. The genes are TRBV5-5 and TRBJ2-5; D tentatively reads TRBD1 or TRBD2 (7 bases each). Per germline, CDR1 SGHKS and CDR2 YYEKEE (reference sequence). There are 13 residues in the CDR3. V shed 8 bases and J shed 4 bases, with 15 bases lying between them. The CDR3 is CASTRGGRETQYF. As DNA, the CDR3 is TGTGCCAGTACCAGGGGGGGGAGAGAGACCCAGTACTTC.

The chain joins TRBV7-9 to TRBJ1-5, with 9 bases fitting TRBD1. The V gene's germline CDR1 is SEHNR and CDR2 FQNEAQ (reference sequence). The CDR3 has 14 amino acids. The trim removed 5 bases at V and 11 bases at J, leaving 10 bases unmatched. CDR3 sequence reads: CASSPDTGGSTQHF. CDR3 in DNA: TGTGCCAGCAGCCCAGACACAGGGGGCTCGACCCAGCATTTT.

In its sample, this clonotype was seen many times. The genes are TRBV9 and TRBJ1-2; D might be TRBD1 (5 bases). Germline CDR1 is SGDLS and CDR2 is YYNGEE. Trimming took off 1 base at V and 6 bases at J, with 10 bases between the two ends. The CDR3 is 13 residues long. CDR3 residues: CASSVRDRDGYTF. In DNA form, the CDR3 reads TGTGCCAGCAGCGTAAGGGACCGAGATGGCTACACCTTC.